The 14 T cell receptor beta chains reported below all come from one sample, sequenced in a study of blood T cell repertoires in COVID-19. Sequencing was performed with immunoSEQ multiplex PCR; in TCRdb, only in-frame clones are kept and a portion is missing. The sample has over 200,000 clones; 75% to 85% are singletons. The sample taken for sequencing was PBMCs or T cells enriched from blood (not recorded which). The source of these receptors is a man aged 40-49 years who had recovered from COVID-19.

This clone appeared once. This chain connects TRBV5-6 to TRBJ2-2, with 10 bases aligning to TRBD1. Trimming removed 3 bases from V and 4 bases from J; junction bases left unmatched: 6. This CDR3 is 16 amino acids long. CDR1 SGHDT and CDR2 YYEEEE come from the germline V gene. The CDR3 DNA reads TGTGCCAGCAGCTCAGGACAGGGGGAGTTCACCGGGGAGCTGTTTTTT. It translates to CASSSGQGEFTGELFF.

This CDR3 reads CSVGASTTNEKLFF. The CDR3 coding sequence is TGCAGCGTTGGCGCATCAACAACTAATGAAAAACTGTTTTTT. The chain is built from TRBV29-1 and TRBJ1-4; D call uncertain. V was pared by 4 bases and J by 0 bases, with 9 bases between. Germline assignment: CDR1 SQVTM and CDR2 ANQGSEA. The CDR3 totals 14 residues.

J is TRBJ2-2 and V is TRBV3-1 (or the pseudogene TRBV3-2); 7 nucleotides agree with TRBD2. Germline loops: CDR1 LGHDT, CDR2 YNNKEL (reference sequence). This CDR3 contains 13 residues. V gave up 4 bases and J gave up 5 bases; unmatched junction bases: 1. The CDR3 loop reads CASSRRGTGELFF. CDR3 bases: TGTGCCAGCAGCCGGCGGGGGACCGGGGAGCTGTTTTTT.

V gene TRBV7-9 combines with J gene TRBJ1-2; 8 bases align to TRBD1. Per the germline V gene, CDR1 is SEHNR and CDR2 is FQNEAQ (reference sequence). Trimming took 8 bases from V and 7 from J; bases not matched to a gene: 6. This CDR3 contains 12 residues. The CDR3 coding sequence is TGTGCCAGCTCGCAGGGGGCAAGTGGCTACACCTTC. It translates to CASSQGASGYTF.

This clone was picked up many times. The rearrangement uses TRBV5-1 and TRBJ1-4; TRBD1 might be the D (6 bases). Germline CDR1 is SGHRS and CDR2 is YFSETQ. The CDR3 totals 17 residues. Trimming took 2 bases from V and 0 from J, leaving 14 bases between them. CDR3 sequence (DNA): TGCGCCAGCAGCTTCACGGGACATGAGTCAACTAATGAAAAACTGTTTTTT. This sequence encodes CASSFTGHESTNEKLFF.

The chain couples TRBV6-5 to TRBJ2-3, with 9 bases identical to TRBD2. The CDR3 totals 16 residues. Trimming at V came to 4 bases and at J to 5 bases, leaving 10 bases not matched to a gene. Germline CDR1 and CDR2: MNHEY and SVGAGI. CDR3 sequence: CASSFRSGRGGDTQYF. The CDR3 DNA is TGTGCCAGCAGTTTCCGTAGCGGGAGAGGAGGAGATACGCAGTATTTT.

The chain joins TRBV2 to TRBJ2-7, with 8 bases identical to TRBD2. Trimming at V came to 6 bases and at J to 2 bases, leaving 9 bases not matched to a gene. Germline CDR1 is SNHLY and CDR2 is FYNNEI. The CDR3 has 15 residues. CDR3 coding DNA: TGTGCCAGCAGGGGAAACGGGGGGGCCACCTACGAGCAGTACTTC. Translating it yields CASRGNGGATYEQYF.

The chain recombines TRBV12-3 or TRBV12-4 with TRBJ1-5, with no clear D. V lost 2 bases, J lost 8 bases, and 7 bases lay in between. The CDR3 contains 12 residues. CDR3 residues: CASSLFPEPQHF. CDR3 DNA sequence: TGTGCCAGCAGTTTATTCCCTGAGCCCCAGCATTTT.

CDR3 sequence: CASRQLLHPSYTF. The CDR3 bases are TGCGCCAGCAGACAGCTACTTCACCCCTCCTACACCTTC. The chain joins TRBV5-1 to TRBJ1-2; D ambiguous. This CDR3 is 13 amino acids long. V gave up 5 bases and J gave up 10 bases, with 18 bases separating them. CDR1 SGHRS and CDR2 YFSETQ come from the germline V gene.

The chain is built from TRBV29-1 and TRBJ1-2, with D perhaps matching TRBD1 (5 bases). Germline CDR1 and CDR2: SQVTM and ANQGSEA. V lost 6 bases to trimming and J lost 4 bases, with 15 bases between them. CDR3 size: 13 residues. The CDR3 loop is CSVPGLNAYGYTF. The CDR3 DNA sequence: TGCAGCGTCCCGGGACTAAATGCCTATGGCTACACCTTC.

The genes are TRBV2 and TRBJ2-1; the match to TRBD2 covers 7 bases. The CDR3 sequence is 16 residues long. V shed 6 bases and J 7 bases; nucleotides not matched to a gene: 15. CDR1 is SNHLY, CDR2 FYNNEI, per germline. CDR3 DNA sequence: TGTGCCAGCAGATTTACCGGGACTACCACTGAGAATGAGCAGTTCTTC. Translation gives CASRFTGTTTENEQFF.

The chain combines TRBV19 with TRBJ2-3, with TRBD2 as a possible D gene (6 bases). Between the trimmed V and J ends, which lost 5 bases and 1 base, there was a span of 16 bases. This CDR3 is built from 16 residues. CDR1 and CDR2 (germline): LNHDA, SQIVND (reference sequence). The CDR3 DNA is TGTGCCAGTAGTCCATCGGGGCGGGGCCGCACAGATACGCAGTATTTT. It is translated as CASSPSGRGRTDTQYF.

In DNA form, the CDR3 reads TGTGCCAGCAGCCAAGGGTTAGGGGGTGTTAATGAAAAACTGTTTTTT. Translating it yields CASSQGLGGVNEKLFF. The chain employs TRBV4-2 and TRBJ1-4; tentatively, D is TRBD1 (6 bases). Trimming took 1 base from V and 4 from J, leaving 13 bases between them. The CDR3 has 16 amino acids. Germline lookup yields CDR1 LGHNA and CDR2 YNFKEQ.

This sequence joins TRBV4-2 and TRBJ2-2, with 9 positions matching TRBD1. The CDR3 is 16 residues long. The germline V gene encodes CDR1 LGHNA and CDR2 YNFKEQ. J lost 6 bases, V lost 4 bases, and 9 bases had no gene match. As DNA, the CDR3 is TGTGCCAGCAGCCGAGCGACAGGGGGGGAGGCCGGGGAGCTGTTTTTT. As protein: CASSRATGGEAGELFF.